This paragraph reports one TCR beta chain. Its specificity is unknown. Sample-barcoded 5' priming and a J-beta primer mix drove a second PCR of 7 to 11 cycles. TCRdb reanalysed the 5' RACE reads using MiXCR and keeps one entry per CDR3 protein. The sample includes just over 800,000 distinct CDR3 sequences, approximately 59% of them seen just once. Germline-derived CDR1 and CDR2 are SGHTA and FQGNSA. The CDR3 is 18 amino acids. V gave up 4 bases and J gave up 3 bases; unmatched junction bases: 9. This specimen comes from a study of blood T cells in healthy people across ages. Overall study findings and caveats: TCR beta diversity tracked closely with naive T cell percentage.

The J gene is TRBJ2-6, the V gene TRBV7-2; TRBD1 agrees at 10 bases. This TCR came from a man aged 30-40 years in good health. The material sequenced was blood. The chain's CDR3 is CASSYIRDRGRGANVLTF. DNA for the CDR3: TGTGCCAGCAGCTATATCCGGGACAGGGGACGTGGGGCCAACGTCCTGACTTTC.